Following are 10 T cell receptor beta chains from one sample sequenced in a study of blood T cell repertoires in COVID-19. The repertoire was sequenced with immunoSEQ multiplex PCR; TCRdb's copy has only in-frame clones and lacks some. This repertoire shows 380,000 or so clones, over 75% found once; its top ten account for approximately 1.3%. The specimen was PBMCs or T cells enriched from blood (not recorded which). Receptor source: a man younger than 40 who had recovered from COVID-19.

This chain joins TRBV2 and TRBJ1-2, with 9 nucleotides matching TRBD1. CDR3 length: 16 residues. From germline, CDR1 is SNHLY and CDR2 FYNNEI. The trim removed 6 bases at V and 1 base at J, leaving 9 bases unmatched. The chain's CDR3 is CASSATTGGGNYGYTF. CDR3 DNA: TGTGCCAGCAGCGCAACGACAGGGGGAGGTAACTATGGCTACACCTTC. Full variable domain (rest looked up from reference TRBV2 and TRBJ1-2): EPEVTQTPSHQVTQMGQEVILRCVPISNHLYFYWYRQILGQKVEFLVSFYNNEISEKSEIFDDQFSVERPDGSNFTLKIRSTKLEDSAMYFCASSATTGGGNYGYTFGSGTRLTVV.

In this sample, this clone turned up once. The V call is TRBV30, the J call TRBJ1-2; D remains unclear. V was shortened by 4 bases and J by 7 bases, with 13 bases between the two germline ends. Germline loops: CDR1 GTSNPN, CDR2 SVGIG (reference sequence). The CDR3 covers 12 residues. The CDR3, as DNA: TGTGCCTGGATCTCCCCCTCGAGTGGCTACACCTTC. This gives the protein CAWISPSSGYTF.

The gene calls are TRBV2 and TRBJ2-5, with D uncertain. This CDR3 is 11 amino acids long. Between the trimmed V and J ends, which lost 7 bases and 0 bases, there was a span of 3 bases. Germline assignment: CDR1 SNHLY and CDR2 FYNNEI. This chain's CDR3 is CASTYQETQYF. CDR3 DNA: TGTGCCAGCACGTACCAAGAGACCCAGTACTTC.

The table lists this clone with a few counts. The chain joins TRBV5-1 to TRBJ1-3, with TRBD1 as a possible D gene (6 bases). The CDR3 runs 16 residues. CDR1 is SGHRS and CDR2 is YFSETQ in the germline V gene. Trimming removed 4 bases at V and 0 bases at J, with 14 bases between. The CDR3 loop reads CASSDGQPVSGNTIYF. The CDR3 coding sequence is TGCGCCAGCAGCGATGGACAGCCGGTCTCTGGAAACACCATATATTTT.

J is TRBJ1-1 and V is TRBV6-1, with D tentatively TRBD1 (6 bases). Germline V gene lookup returns CDR1 MNHNS and CDR2 SASEGT. The CDR3 totals 15 residues. Trimming removed 3 bases from V and 0 bases from J, with 11 bases in between. CDR3 sequence: CASSEGRDMNTEAFF. The DNA for the CDR3 is TGTGCCAGCAGTGAGGGCCGGGACATGAACACTGAAGCTTTCTTT.

The genes are TRBV29-1 and TRBJ1-1; D gene ambiguous. V lost 4 bases and J 2 bases, leaving 8 bases between the germline ends. CDR1 and CDR2 from the germline V gene are SQVTM and ANQGSEA. The CDR3 runs to 12 residues. CDR3 residues: CSVGRTNTEAFF. The CDR3 bases are TGCAGCGTTGGCAGAACAAACACTGAAGCTTTCTTT.

The chain is built from TRBV4-1 and TRBJ1-3; D remains ambiguous. CDR1 MGHRA and CDR2 YSYEKL come from the germline V gene. CDR3 size: 16 residues. Trimming removed 6 bases at V and 0 bases at J, with 15 bases between. CDR3 bases: TGCGCCAGCAGACACCTGGGCAGATTCTCTGGAAACACCATATATTTT. Translation gives CASRHLGRFSGNTIYF.

On this clone itself: One end of the junction is discordant with germline, which a read error may explain. In nucleotides, the CDR3 is TGTGCCAGCAGCCTTGACCCCGATAGGAGGCATTTT. Protein product: CASSLDPDRRHF. The rearrangement uses TRBV7-9 and TRBJ2-3, with TRBD2 as a possible D gene (5 bases). Germline V CDR1 and CDR2: SEHNR, FQNEAQ (reference sequence). The CDR3 runs 12 residues. Variable domain in full (rest from reference TRBV7-9 and TRBJ2-3): DTGVSQNPRHKITKRGQNVTFRCDPISEHNRLYWYRQTLGQGPEFLTYFQNEAQLEKSRLLSDRFSAERPKGSFSTLEIQRTEQGDSAMYLCASSLDPDRRHFGPGTRLTVL.

V usage is TRBV10-2 and J usage is TRBJ2-2; TRBD2 matches 8 bases. V was pared by 2 bases and J by 7 bases, with 3 bases of the junction left unmatched. The CDR3 has 14 amino acids. Germline V lookup: CDR1 WSHSY, CDR2 SAAADI. As DNA, the CDR3 is TGCGCCAGCAGTGAGACGGGAGGGGGCGGGGAGCTGTTTTTT. It specifies CASSETGGGGELFF.

The rearrangement links TRBV2 to TRBJ1-5, with D possibly matching TRBD1 (6 bases). The ends were cut back, 5 bases at V and 7 bases at J, with 15 bases in the middle. The CDR3 consists of 14 residues. CDR1 is SNHLY and CDR2 is FYNNEI in the germline V gene. The CDR3 is CASSRDTLGQPQHF. As DNA, the CDR3 is TGTGCCAGCAGTCGGGACACTTTGGGACAGCCCCAGCATTTT.